These 16 T cell receptor beta chains were all obtained from the same sample, sequenced in a study of blood T cell repertoires in COVID-19. Assay: immunoSEQ multiplex PCR; the TCRdb copy retains only in-frame clones and omits some. The sample lists about 270,000 clones, about 86% seen once, with approximately 12% in the top ten. Material: peripheral blood. The receptors shown here come from a woman in her twenties or thirties with COVID-19, enrolled during active disease.

The rearrangement uses TRBV7-8 and TRBJ2-7; possibly TRBD1 for D (6 bases). Trimming took 2 bases from V and 5 from J, leaving 13 bases between them. The CDR3 consists of 14 residues. In germline, CDR1 is SGHVS, CDR2 FQNEAQ. Written as DNA, the CDR3 is TGTGCCAGCAGCTTATCAGGACAGAGAAACGAGCAGTACTTC. Its translation: CASSLSGQRNEQYF.

This clone was seen a single time. The chain carries TRBV2 and TRBJ2-3; no definite D call. Per the germline V gene, CDR1 is SNHLY and CDR2 is FYNNEI. V lost 4 bases to trimming and J lost 4 bases, with 9 bases between them. There are 13 residues in the CDR3. The CDR3 DNA is TGTGCCAGCAGTGGTGGTGGGCCAGATACGCAGTATTTT. Its protein is CASSGGGPDTQYF.

The chain links TRBV27 to TRBJ2-2; 9 bases are a match to TRBD1. In germline, CDR1 is MNHEY, CDR2 SMNVEV (reference sequence). V was clipped by 7 bases and J by 4 bases; unmatched bases: 7. The CDR3 has 15 residues. CDR3 loop: CASTPQGAGTGELFF. The CDR3 nucleotides are TGTGCCAGCACCCCACAGGGGGCGGGCACCGGGGAGCTGTTTTTT.

This sequence joins TRBV2 and TRBJ1-5; TRBD1 matches 10 bases. V gave up 6 bases and J gave up 0 bases; unmatched junction bases: 5. CDR3 size: 16 residues. Germline assignment: CDR1 SNHLY and CDR2 FYNNEI. The CDR3 region is CASRQRQGASNQPQHF. CDR3 nucleotides: TGTGCCAGCAGGCAGCGACAGGGGGCTAGCAATCAGCCCCAGCATTTT.

This clone has only one observation. The gene calls are TRBV27 and TRBJ2-1; 11 bases align to TRBD2. The CDR3 is 15 residues long. Germline V CDR1 and CDR2: MNHEY, SMNVEV (reference sequence). V lost 7 bases, J lost 9 bases, and 11 bases stayed unmatched. The CDR3 coding sequence is TGTGCCAGCAACTCCGGGACTAGCGGACGGGGTGAGCAGTTCTTC. The encoded protein is CASNSGTSGRGEQFF.

V gene TRBV6-5 combines with J gene TRBJ1-1, with D tentatively TRBD1 (5 bases). V shed 4 bases and J shed 5 bases, with 8 bases lying between them. CDR1 is MNHEY and CDR2 is SVGAGI in the germline V gene. The CDR3 has 12 amino acids. The CDR3 bases are TGTGCCAGCAGTTTGCAGGGAACTGAAGCTTTCTTT. This gives the protein CASSLQGTEAFF.

The rearrangement uses TRBV4-2 and TRBJ2-7; 8 positions agree with TRBD1. Germline V gene data show CDR1 as LGHNA and CDR2 as YNFKEQ. The CDR3 is made up of 15 amino acids. V lost 0 bases to trimming and J lost 5 bases; unmatched junction nucleotides: 6. The CDR3 spells CASSQDRTGSHEQYF. The CDR3 DNA follows: TGTGCCAGCAGCCAAGATAGGACAGGGAGCCACGAGCAGTACTTC.

This chain uses TRBV9 with TRBJ1-6; weak D call: TRBD1 (5 bases). Trimming removed 6 bases from V and 4 bases from J, with 14 bases in between. The V gene's germline CDR1 is SGDLS and CDR2 YYNGEE. CDR3 length: 15 amino acids. The DNA for the CDR3 is TGTGCCAGCAACCCATCGTCAGGGTATAATTCACCCCTCCACTTT. Amino acids: CASNPSSGYNSPLHF. Using reference TRBV9 and TRBJ1-6 for the parts outside the CDR3, the full variable domain is DSGVTQTPKHLITATGQRVTLRCSPRSGDLSVYWYQQSLDQGLQFLIQYYNGEERAKGNILERFSAQQFPDLHSELNLSSLELGDSALYFCASNPSSGYNSPLHFGNGTRLTVT.

The gene calls are TRBV6-6 and TRBJ2-3, with TRBD1 as a possible D gene (5 bases). The CDR3 has 15 residues. CDR1 is MNHNY and CDR2 is SVGAGI in the germline V gene (reference sequence). Trimming cost V 5 bases and J 2 bases, with 14 bases left between them. CDR3 residues: CASSTPQGITDTQYF. DNA of the CDR3: TGTGCCAGCAGTACTCCCCAGGGTATCACAGATACGCAGTATTTT.

The chain employs TRBV30 and TRBJ2-7; D is ambiguous. V was clipped by 1 base and J by 0 bases, with 7 bases between them. Germline V gene lookup returns CDR1 GTSNPN and CDR2 SVGIG (reference sequence). This CDR3 is 13 amino acids long. CDR3 sequence (DNA): TGTGCCTGGAGTGGTACGAGCTCCTACGAGCAGTACTTC. Translation gives CAWSGTSSYEQYF.

This clone came up a few times. The chain's CDR3 is CASSHIDSYGYTF. The CDR3 DNA sequence: TGCGCCAGCAGCCACATTGATAGCTATGGCTACACCTTC. The V and J genes are TRBV4-1 and TRBJ1-2; the D is unclear. Between the trimmed V and J ends, which lost 3 bases and 4 bases, there was a span of 9 bases. This CDR3 comprises 13 residues. Germline lookup yields CDR1 MGHRA and CDR2 YSYEKL.

This clone appeared once. The CDR3, as DNA: TGTGCCAGCAGTTACGGGCGGGGGGGCGGAACAGATACGCAGTATTTT. It codes for CASSYGRGGGTDTQYF. The chain employs TRBV6-5 and TRBJ2-3, with 9 bases lining up with TRBD2. CDR1 is MNHEY, CDR2 SVGAGI, per germline. This CDR3 spans 16 amino acids. V was clipped by 2 bases and J by 3 bases; unmatched bases: 6.

This sequence joins TRBV6-5 and TRBJ2-3; 7 positions agree with TRBD2. The junction had 6 bases not matched to a gene; V was cut back by 0 bases and J by 6 bases. The CDR3 has 15 amino acids. Per germline, CDR1 MNHEY and CDR2 SVGAGI. Here the CDR3 DNA reads TGTGCCAGCAGTTACTCGGGGGGGGGAGGTGATACGCAGTATTTT. Protein: CASSYSGGGGDTQYF.

The CDR3 sequence is CASSRPGQGRDTQYF. The CDR3 coding sequence is TGTGCCAGCTCACGTCCGGGACAGGGAAGAGATACGCAGTATTTT. The chain uses TRBV18 and TRBJ2-3; 9 positions match TRBD1. Germline V CDR1 and CDR2: KGHSH, LQKENI. This CDR3 contains 15 residues. With 4 bases clipped from V and 5 bases from J, the junction kept 7 bases outside the gene matches.

J is TRBJ2-6 and V is TRBV28, with D perhaps matching TRBD2 (6 bases). Per germline, CDR1 MDHEN and CDR2 SYDVKM. The germline V and J ends were trimmed by 2 bases and 2 bases, with 10 bases remaining between them. CDR3 size: 16 residues. The CDR3 protein is CASSLNGRPGANVLTF. Written as DNA, the CDR3 is TGTGCCAGCAGTTTAAATGGGAGGCCTGGGGCCAACGTCCTGACTTTC.

This clone was picked up a small number of times. This chain uses TRBV6-5 with TRBJ1-2; no definite D call. This CDR3 is built from 16 residues. Trimming stripped 4 bases from V and 1 base from J, with 16 bases between. Germline lookup yields CDR1 MNHEY and CDR2 SVGAGI. CDR3 sequence: CASSSTLSRLNYGYTF. As DNA, the CDR3 is TGTGCCAGCAGTTCCACTCTTTCCAGACTTAACTATGGCTACACCTTC.